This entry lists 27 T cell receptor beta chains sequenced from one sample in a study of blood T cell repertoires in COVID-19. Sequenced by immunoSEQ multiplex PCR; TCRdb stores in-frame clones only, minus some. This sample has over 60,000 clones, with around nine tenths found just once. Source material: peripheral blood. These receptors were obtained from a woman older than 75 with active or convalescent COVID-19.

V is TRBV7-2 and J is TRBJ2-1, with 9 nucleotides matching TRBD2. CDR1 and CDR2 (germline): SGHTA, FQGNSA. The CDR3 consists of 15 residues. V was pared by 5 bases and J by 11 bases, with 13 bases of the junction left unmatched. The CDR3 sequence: CASSPAGGGLGKQFF. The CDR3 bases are TGTGCCAGCAGCCCTGCGGGGGGGGGCCTCGGGAAGCAGTTCTTC.

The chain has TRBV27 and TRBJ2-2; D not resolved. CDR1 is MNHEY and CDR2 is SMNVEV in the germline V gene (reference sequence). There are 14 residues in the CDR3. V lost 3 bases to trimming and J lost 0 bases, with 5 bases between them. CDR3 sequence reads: CASSFSANTGELFF. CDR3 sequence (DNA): TGTGCCAGCAGTTTCTCAGCGAACACCGGGGAGCTGTTTTTT.

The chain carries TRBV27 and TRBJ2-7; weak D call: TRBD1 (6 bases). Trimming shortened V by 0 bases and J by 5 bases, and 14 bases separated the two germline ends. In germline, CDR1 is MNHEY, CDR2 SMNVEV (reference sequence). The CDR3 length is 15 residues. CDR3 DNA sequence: TGTGCCAGCAGTTTATCTAGTGGACAGAGGCACGAGCAGTACTTC. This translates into CASSLSSGQRHEQYF.

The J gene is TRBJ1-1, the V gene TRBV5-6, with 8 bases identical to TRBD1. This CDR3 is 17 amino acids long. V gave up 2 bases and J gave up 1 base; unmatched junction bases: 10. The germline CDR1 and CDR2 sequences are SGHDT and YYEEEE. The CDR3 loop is CASSFVWTGPGNTEAFF. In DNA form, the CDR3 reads TGTGCCAGCAGCTTTGTGTGGACAGGGCCGGGGAACACTGAAGCTTTCTTT.

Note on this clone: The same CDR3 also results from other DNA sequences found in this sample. The CDR3: CASSFTSGGTDTQYF. CDR3 nucleotide sequence: TGTGCCAGCAGTTTTACTAGCGGGGGTACAGATACGCAGTATTTT. The J gene is TRBJ2-3, the V gene TRBV11-2; 11 bases match TRBD2. The CDR3 contains 15 residues. Germline-derived CDR1 and CDR2 are SGHAT and FQNNGV. Trimming at V came to 6 bases and at J to 3 bases, leaving 5 bases not matched to a gene.

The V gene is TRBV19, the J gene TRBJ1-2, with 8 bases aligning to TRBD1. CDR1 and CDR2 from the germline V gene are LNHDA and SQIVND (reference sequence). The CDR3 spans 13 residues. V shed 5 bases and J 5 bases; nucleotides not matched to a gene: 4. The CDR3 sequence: CASSPGQGYGYTF. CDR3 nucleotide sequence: TGTGCCAGTAGTCCCGGACAGGGATATGGCTACACCTTC. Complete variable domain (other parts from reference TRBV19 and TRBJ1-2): DGGITQSPKYLFRKEGQNVTLSCEQNLNHDAMYWYRQDPGQGLRLIYYSQIVNDFQKGDIAEGYSVSREKKESFPLTVTSAQKNPTAFYLCASSPGQGYGYTFGSGTRLTVV.

In nucleotides, the CDR3 is TGTGCCAGTAGTCCGGGACAGGGAGCGGCCTACGAGCAGTACTTC. Residues: CASSPGQGAAYEQYF. The gene calls are TRBV19 and TRBJ2-7; 9 nucleotides agree with TRBD1. J lost 2 bases, V lost 5 bases, and 7 bases had no gene match. Germline V CDR1 and CDR2: LNHDA, SQIVND (reference sequence). CDR3 length: 15 amino acids.

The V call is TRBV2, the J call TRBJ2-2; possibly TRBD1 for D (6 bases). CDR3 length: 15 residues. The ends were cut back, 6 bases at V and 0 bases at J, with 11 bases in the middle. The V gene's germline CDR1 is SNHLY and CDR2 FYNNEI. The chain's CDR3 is CASRNRDTNTGELFF. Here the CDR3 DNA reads TGTGCCAGCAGGAACCGGGACACGAACACCGGGGAGCTGTTTTTT.

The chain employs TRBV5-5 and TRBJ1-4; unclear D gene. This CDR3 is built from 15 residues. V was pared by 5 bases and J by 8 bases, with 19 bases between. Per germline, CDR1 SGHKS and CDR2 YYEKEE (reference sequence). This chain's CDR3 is CASSAGYNSREKLFF. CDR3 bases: TGTGCCAGCAGTGCGGGATATAATTCGCGGGAAAAACTGTTTTTT. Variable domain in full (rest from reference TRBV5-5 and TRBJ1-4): DAGVTQSPTHLIKTRGQQVTLRCSPISGHKSVSWYQQVLGQGPQFIFQYYEKEERGRGNFPDRFSARQFPNYSSELNVNALLLGDSALYLCASSAGYNSREKLFFGSGTQLSVL.

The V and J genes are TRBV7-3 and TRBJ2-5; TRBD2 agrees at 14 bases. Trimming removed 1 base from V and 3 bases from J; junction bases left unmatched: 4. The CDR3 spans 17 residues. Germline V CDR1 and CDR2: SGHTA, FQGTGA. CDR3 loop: CASSLSGTSGGKETQYF. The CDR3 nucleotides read TGTGCCAGCAGCTTAAGTGGGACTAGCGGGGGTAAAGAGACCCAGTACTTC.

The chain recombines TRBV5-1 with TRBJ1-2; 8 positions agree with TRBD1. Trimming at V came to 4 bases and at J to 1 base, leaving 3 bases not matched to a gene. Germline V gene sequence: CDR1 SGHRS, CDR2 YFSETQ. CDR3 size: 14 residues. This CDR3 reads CASSPGQVNYGYTF. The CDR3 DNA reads TGCGCCAGCAGCCCGGGACAGGTTAACTATGGCTACACCTTC.

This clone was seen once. The CDR3 DNA reads as TGTGCCAGCAGCTTGAGAGTTAGTCATGGCTACACCTTC. Translated, it gives CASSLRVSHGYTF. The chain carries TRBV5-6 and TRBJ1-2; no reliable D call. CDR3 length: 13 amino acids. CDR1 is SGHDT and CDR2 is YYEEEE in the germline V gene. With 1 base removed from V and 6 bases from J, the gap between germline ends came to 10 bases.

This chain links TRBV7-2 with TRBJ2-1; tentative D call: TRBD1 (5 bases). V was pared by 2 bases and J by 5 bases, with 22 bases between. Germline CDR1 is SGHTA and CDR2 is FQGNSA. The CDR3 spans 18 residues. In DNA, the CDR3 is TGTGCCAGCAGCTTACTGGGCCGAAGGGGATTCGTGGACAATGAGCAGTTCTTC. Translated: CASSLLGRRGFVDNEQFF.

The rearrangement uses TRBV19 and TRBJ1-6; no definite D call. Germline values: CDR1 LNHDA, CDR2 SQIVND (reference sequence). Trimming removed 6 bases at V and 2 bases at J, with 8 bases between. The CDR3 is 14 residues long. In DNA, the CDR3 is TGTGCCAGTAGCTCCACACCCTATAATTCACCCCTCCACTTT. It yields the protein CASSSTPYNSPLHF.

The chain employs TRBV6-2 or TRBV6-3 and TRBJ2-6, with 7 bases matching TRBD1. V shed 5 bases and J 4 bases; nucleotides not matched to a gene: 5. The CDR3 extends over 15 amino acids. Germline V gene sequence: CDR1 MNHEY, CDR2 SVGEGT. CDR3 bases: TGTGCCAGCAGTCGTACAGGGGCCGGGGCCAACGTCCTGACTTTC. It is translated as CASSRTGAGANVLTF.

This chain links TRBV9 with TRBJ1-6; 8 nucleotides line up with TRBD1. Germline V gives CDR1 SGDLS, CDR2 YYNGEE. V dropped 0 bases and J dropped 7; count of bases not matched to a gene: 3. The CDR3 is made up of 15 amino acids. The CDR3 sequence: CASSVAQGANSPLHF. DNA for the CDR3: TGTGCCAGCAGCGTAGCCCAGGGGGCAAATTCACCCCTCCACTTT.

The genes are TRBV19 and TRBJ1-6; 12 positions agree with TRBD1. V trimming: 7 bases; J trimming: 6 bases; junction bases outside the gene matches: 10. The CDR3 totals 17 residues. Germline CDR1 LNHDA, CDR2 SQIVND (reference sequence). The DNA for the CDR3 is TGTGCCAGTACCCCACGGGACAGGGGGCGCGTTAATTCACCCCTCCACTTT. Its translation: CASTPRDRGRVNSPLHF.

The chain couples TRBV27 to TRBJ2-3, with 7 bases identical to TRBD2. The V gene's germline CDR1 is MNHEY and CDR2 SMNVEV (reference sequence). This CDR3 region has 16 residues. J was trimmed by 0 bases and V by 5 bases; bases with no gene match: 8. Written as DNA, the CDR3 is TGTGCCAGCAGTCCCCGGGACTATACTAGCACAGATACGCAGTATTTT. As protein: CASSPRDYTSTDTQYF.

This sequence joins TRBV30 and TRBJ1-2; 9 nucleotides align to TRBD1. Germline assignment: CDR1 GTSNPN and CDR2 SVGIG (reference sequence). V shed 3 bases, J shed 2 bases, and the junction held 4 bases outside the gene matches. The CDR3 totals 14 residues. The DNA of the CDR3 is TGTGCCTGGAGGCTACAGGGGGCCAACTATGGCTACACCTTC. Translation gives CAWRLQGANYGYTF.

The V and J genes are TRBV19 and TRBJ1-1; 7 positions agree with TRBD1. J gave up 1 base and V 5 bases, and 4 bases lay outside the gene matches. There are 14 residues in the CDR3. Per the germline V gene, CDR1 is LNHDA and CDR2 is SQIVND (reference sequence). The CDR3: CASSVHRGNTEAFF. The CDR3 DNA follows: TGTGCCAGTAGTGTCCACAGGGGGAACACTGAAGCTTTCTTT.

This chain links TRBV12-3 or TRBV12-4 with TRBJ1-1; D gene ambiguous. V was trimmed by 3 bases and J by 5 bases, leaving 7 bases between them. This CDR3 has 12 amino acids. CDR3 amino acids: CASSFFRTEAFF. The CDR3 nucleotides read TGTGCCAGCAGTTTCTTCCGGACTGAAGCTTTCTTT.

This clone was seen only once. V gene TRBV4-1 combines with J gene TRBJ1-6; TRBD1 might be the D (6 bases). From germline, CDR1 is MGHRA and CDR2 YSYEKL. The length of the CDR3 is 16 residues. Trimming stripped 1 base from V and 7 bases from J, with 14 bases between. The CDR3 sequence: CASSQVQGGGNSPLHF. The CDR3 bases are TGCGCCAGCAGCCAAGTCCAGGGAGGGGGGAATTCACCCCTCCACTTT.

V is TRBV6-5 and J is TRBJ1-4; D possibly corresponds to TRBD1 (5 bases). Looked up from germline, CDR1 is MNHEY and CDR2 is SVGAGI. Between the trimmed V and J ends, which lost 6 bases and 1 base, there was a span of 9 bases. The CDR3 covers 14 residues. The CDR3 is CASRTQGTNEKLFF. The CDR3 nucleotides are TGTGCCAGCAGAACCCAGGGAACTAATGAAAAACTGTTTTTT.

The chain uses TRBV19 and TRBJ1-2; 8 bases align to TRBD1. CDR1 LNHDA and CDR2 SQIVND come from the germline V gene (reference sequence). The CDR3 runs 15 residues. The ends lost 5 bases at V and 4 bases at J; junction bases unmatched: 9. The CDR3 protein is CASSVGQGSSYGYTF. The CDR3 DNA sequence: TGTGCCAGTAGTGTTGGACAGGGATCTTCCTATGGCTACACCTTC.

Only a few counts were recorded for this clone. The CDR3 sequence is CASSPGGSYGSTDTQYF. CDR3 nucleotide sequence: TGTGCCAGCAGCCCAGGGGGTAGTTACGGGAGCACAGATACGCAGTATTTT. The rearrangement joins TRBV9 to TRBJ2-3, with TRBD1 identical over 7 bases. CDR3 size: 17 residues. Trimming took 4 bases from V and 0 from J; bases not matched to a gene: 11. CDR1 and CDR2 (germline): SGDLS, YYNGEE.

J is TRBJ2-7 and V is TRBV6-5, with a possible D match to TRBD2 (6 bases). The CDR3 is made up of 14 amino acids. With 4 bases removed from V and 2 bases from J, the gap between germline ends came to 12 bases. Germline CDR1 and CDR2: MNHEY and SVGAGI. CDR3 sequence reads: CASSWRGRPYEQYF. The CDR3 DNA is TGTGCCAGCAGTTGGAGGGGTAGGCCCTACGAGCAGTACTTC.

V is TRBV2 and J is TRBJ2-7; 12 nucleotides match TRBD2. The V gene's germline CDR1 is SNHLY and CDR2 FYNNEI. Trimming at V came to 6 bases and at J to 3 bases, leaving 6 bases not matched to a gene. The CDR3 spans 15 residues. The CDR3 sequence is CASRLAGGRSYEQYF. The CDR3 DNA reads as TGTGCCAGCAGGCTAGCGGGGGGGAGAAGCTACGAGCAGTACTTC.